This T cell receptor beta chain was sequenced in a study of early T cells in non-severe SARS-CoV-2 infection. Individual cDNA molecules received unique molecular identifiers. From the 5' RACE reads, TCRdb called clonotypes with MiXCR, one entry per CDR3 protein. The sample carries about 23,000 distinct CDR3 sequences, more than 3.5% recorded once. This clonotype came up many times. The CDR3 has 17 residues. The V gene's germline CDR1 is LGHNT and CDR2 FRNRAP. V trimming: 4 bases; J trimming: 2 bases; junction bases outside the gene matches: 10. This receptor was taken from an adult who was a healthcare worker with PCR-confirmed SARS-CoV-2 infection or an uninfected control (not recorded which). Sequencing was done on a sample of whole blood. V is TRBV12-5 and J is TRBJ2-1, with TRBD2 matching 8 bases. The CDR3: CASGSGSGVKTYNEQFF. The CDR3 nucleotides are TGTGCTAGTGGTTCGGGTAGCGGGGTGAAAACCTACAATGAGCAGTTCTTC.